The 20 T cell receptor beta chains reported below all come from one sample, sequenced in a study of shared clonotypes between healthy human individuals. Method: immunoSEQ multiplex PCR; TCRdb's copy keeps in-frame clones and lacks some. Among around 500,000 clones listed, roughly 80% were seen once. Sequencing was done on a sample of PBMCs. All receptors derive from a woman in her 40s in good health. Some clones in this sample may be carry-over from other donors' samples.

The genes are TRBV28 and TRBJ1-5; D unclear. CDR1 is MDHEN, CDR2 SYDVKM, per germline. CDR3 length: 11 amino acids. Trimming took 2 bases from V and 8 from J, leaving 4 bases between them. In DNA, the CDR3 is TGTGCCAGCAGTTTAGAGAAGCCCCAGCATTTT. Protein product: CASSLEKPQHF.

This clone was recorded only once. A read error is the likely source, as a far larger clone sits one nucleotide away. The V gene is TRBV5-1, the J gene TRBJ2-2, with 7 bases lining up with TRBD2. The CDR3 extends over 16 amino acids. From germline, CDR1 is SGHRS and CDR2 YFSETQ. After removal of 4 bases from V and 7 bases from J, the junction contained 13 bases not matched to a gene. The chain's CDR3 is CASSPRRAGDIGELFF. The CDR3 DNA is TGCGCCAGCAGCCCGCGTCGGGCGGGAGATATCGGGGAGCTGTTTTTT.

V gene TRBV28 combines with J gene TRBJ1-2; no clear D. Germline V lookup: CDR1 MDHEN, CDR2 SYDVKM. The CDR3 runs to 11 residues. The V and J ends lost 11 bases and 0 bases respectively, with 7 bases between them. CDR3 region: CALQTNYGYTF. DNA for the CDR3: TGTGCCCTCCAGACTAACTATGGCTACACCTTC.

The rearrangement uses TRBV5-1 and TRBJ2-7, with 11 bases fitting TRBD1. The length of the CDR3 is 15 residues. CDR1 SGHRS and CDR2 YFSETQ come from the germline V gene. The V gene end was trimmed by 2 bases and the J gene end by 4 bases; junction bases not matched to a gene: 5. DNA of the CDR3: TGCGCCAGCAGCTTAGGGACAGGGGGTTATTACGAGCAGTACTTC. Translated, it gives CASSLGTGGYYEQYF.

DNA for the CDR3: TGTGCCAGCAGTTACACACTAGCGGGTACATACGAGCAGTACTTC. This codes for CASSYTLAGTYEQYF. The rearrangement joins TRBV6-5 to TRBJ2-7, with 9 bases matching TRBD2. CDR3 length: 15 amino acids. The ends lost 2 bases at V and 4 bases at J; junction bases unmatched: 6. The germline CDR1 and CDR2 sequences are MNHEY and SVGAGI.

The rearrangement uses TRBV5-4 and TRBJ2-7; D remains ambiguous. The germline V gene has CDR1 SGHNT and CDR2 YYREEE (reference sequence). This CDR3 has 12 amino acids. V shed 0 bases and J shed 5 bases, with 6 bases lying between them. This CDR3 reads CASSLAWDEQYF. CDR3 bases: TGTGCCAGCAGCTTGGCTTGGGACGAGCAGTACTTC. The full variable domain, rest sourced from reference TRBV5-4 and TRBJ2-7, is ETGVTQSPTHLIKTRGQQVTLRCSSQSGHNTVSWYQQALGQGPQFIFQYYREEENGRGNFPPRFSGLQFPNYSSELNVNALELDDSALYLCASSLAWDEQYFGPGTRLTVT.

This clone was observed once. The rearrangement links TRBV6-7 to TRBJ2-1; 7 nucleotides line up with TRBD2. TRBV6-7 is identified as an open reading frame with a role that is uncertain. V gave up 6 bases and J gave up 0 bases; unmatched junction bases: 8. The CDR3 runs to 16 residues. CDR3 DNA: TGTGCCAGCAGGGATTCGGGCGGGAGCTCCTACAATGAGCAGTTCTTC. It translates to CASRDSGGSSYNEQFF.

Regarding this clone: Germline is not matched at one junction end, which may reflect a read error. The CDR3 is CACTTGGNQPQHF. CDR3 in DNA: TGTGCCTGCACAACAGGGGGCAACCAGCCCCAGCATTTT. The genes are TRBV30 and TRBJ1-5; 9 nucleotides match TRBD1. The CDR3 contains 13 residues. Germline CDR1 GTSNPN, CDR2 SVGIG (reference sequence). Full variable domain (rest looked up from reference TRBV30 and TRBJ1-5): SQTIHQWPATLVQPVGSPLSLECTVEGTSNPNLYWYRQAAGRGLQLLFYSVGIGQISSEVPQNLSASRPQDRQFILSSKKLLLSDSGFYLCACTTGGNQPQHFGDGTRLSIL.

The V and J genes are TRBV27 and TRBJ1-1; D may be TRBD1 (5 bases). This CDR3 has 14 residues. V was trimmed by 5 bases and J by 4 bases, leaving 14 bases between them. Germline V gene data show CDR1 as MNHEY and CDR2 as SMNVEV (reference sequence). The DNA of the CDR3 is TGTGCCAGCAGTGGAATCGGGCAGGGCACTGAAGCTTTCTTT. Protein: CASSGIGQGTEAFF.

The chain couples TRBV7-9 to TRBJ2-7; 8 bases are shared with TRBD2. Trimming took 5 bases from V and 4 from J; bases not matched to a gene: 10. CDR1 is SEHNR, CDR2 FQNEAQ, per germline (reference sequence). This CDR3 is built from 15 residues. CDR3 region: CASSRSGGRLYEQYF. The CDR3 DNA follows: TGTGCCAGCAGCCGGTCGGGCGGGAGGTTGTACGAGCAGTACTTC. The full variable domain, in which reference TRBV7-9 and TRBJ2-7 provide the parts outside the CDR3, is DTGVSQNPRHKITKRGQNVTFRCDPISEHNRLYWYRQTLGQGPEFLTYFQNEAQLEKSRLLSDRFSAERPKGSFSTLEIQRTEQGDSAMYLCASSRSGGRLYEQYFGPGTRLTVT.

The genes are TRBV6-6 and TRBJ1-5, with TRBD1 identical over 8 bases. V was clipped by 4 bases and J by 7 bases; unmatched bases: 6. Germline V gives CDR1 MNHNY, CDR2 SVGAGI (reference sequence). The CDR3 runs to 14 residues. The CDR3 sequence is CASSSTGAQQPQHF. In DNA, the CDR3 is TGTGCCAGCAGTTCGACAGGGGCTCAACAGCCCCAGCATTTT.

This chain uses TRBV2 with TRBJ2-1; 7 positions agree with TRBD1. Germline values: CDR1 SNHLY, CDR2 FYNNEI. The CDR3 contains 14 residues. V lost 5 bases, J lost 5 bases, and 6 bases stayed unmatched. This CDR3 is CASSWQGEDNEQFF. The DNA for the CDR3 is TGTGCCAGCAGTTGGCAGGGGGAAGACAATGAGCAGTTCTTC.

This clone has just a few counts. This same CDR3 is encoded by further DNA sequences in the sample. This rearrangement joins TRBV7-8 to TRBJ2-5, with D possibly being TRBD2 (6 bases). The J call is in doubt because the DNA end fits TRBJ2-7 better. Germline V gene sequence: CDR1 SGHVS, CDR2 FQNEAQ. The CDR3 is 14 amino acids. This chain's CDR3 is CASSLPGLHYEQYF. The CDR3 DNA sequence: TGTGCCAGCAGCTTACCGGGACTCCACTACGAGCAGTACTTC.

This sequence joins TRBV2 and TRBJ2-7; D is undetermined. This CDR3 spans 14 amino acids. Deletions cut 6 bases from V and 0 bases from J, with 12 bases between. CDR1 SNHLY and CDR2 FYNNEI come from the germline V gene. CDR3 amino acids: CASRYSIFSYEQYF. DNA for the CDR3: TGTGCCAGCAGATACAGTATATTCTCCTACGAGCAGTACTTC.

J is TRBJ2-7 and V is TRBV18; 8 nucleotides align to TRBD1. The germline CDR1 and CDR2 sequences are KGHSH and LQKENI. Trimming at V came to 3 bases and at J to 2 bases, leaving 3 bases not matched to a gene. CDR3 size: 14 residues. Here the CDR3 reads CASSPGQAPYEQYF. The CDR3 DNA reads TGTGCCAGCTCACCGGGACAGGCACCCTACGAGCAGTACTTC.

Worth noting for this clone: A far more abundant clone sits one base away, making this likely a read error. In this CDR3 the conserved last residue, phenylalanine or tryptophan, is missing, so a read error is likely. The V call is TRBV30, the J call TRBJ1-1; 11 bases agree with TRBD1. This CDR3 contains 13 residues. J was trimmed by 5 bases and V by 3 bases; bases with no gene match: 2. Germline values: CDR1 GTSNPN, CDR2 SVGIG (reference sequence). The CDR3 DNA follows: TGTGCCTGGAGGGGACAGGGGGGGACTGAAGCTTTCTCT. This translates into CAWRGQGGTEAFS.

The chain has TRBV2 and TRBJ2-3, with TRBD1 matching over 7 bases. The J segment lost 2 bases and the V segment lost 6 bases, leaving 5 bases of the junction unmatched. The CDR3 covers 14 residues. Germline V gene sequence: CDR1 SNHLY, CDR2 FYNNEI. The CDR3 here is CASSRTGSTDTQYF. DNA of the CDR3: TGTGCCAGCAGCCGGACAGGCTCCACAGATACGCAGTATTTT.

As concerns this clone: Additional DNA sequences in this sample encode the identical CDR3. The rearrangement links TRBV7-2 to TRBJ2-7; the match to TRBD1 covers 7 bases. Germline CDR1 reads SGHTA; CDR2 reads FQGNSA. The CDR3 loop spans 14 amino acids. V dropped 1 base and J dropped 3; count of bases not matched to a gene: 3. The DNA of the CDR3 is TGTGCCAGCAGCTTAGTACAGGGGCGCTACGAGCAGTACTTC. Translated: CASSLVQGRYEQYF.

This clone was recorded a few times. The chain couples TRBV2 to TRBJ1-2, with 11 bases matching TRBD1. CDR3 size: 15 residues. The junction had 7 bases not matched to a gene; V was cut back by 6 bases and J by 4 bases. Per the germline V gene, CDR1 is SNHLY and CDR2 is FYNNEI. The CDR3 reads CASRWTGGGVYGYTF. In DNA, the CDR3 is TGTGCCAGCAGATGGACAGGGGGCGGTGTCTATGGCTACACCTTC.

This clone was seen only a few times. The genes are TRBV28 and TRBJ2-1; 16 nucleotides agree with TRBD2. After removal of 4 bases from V and 7 bases from J, the junction contained 4 bases not matched to a gene. From germline, CDR1 is MDHEN and CDR2 SYDVKM. CDR3 size: 16 residues. CDR3 amino acids: CASSSQGLAGGNEQFF. Written as DNA, the CDR3 is TGTGCCAGCAGTTCCCAGGGACTAGCGGGAGGGAATGAGCAGTTCTTC.